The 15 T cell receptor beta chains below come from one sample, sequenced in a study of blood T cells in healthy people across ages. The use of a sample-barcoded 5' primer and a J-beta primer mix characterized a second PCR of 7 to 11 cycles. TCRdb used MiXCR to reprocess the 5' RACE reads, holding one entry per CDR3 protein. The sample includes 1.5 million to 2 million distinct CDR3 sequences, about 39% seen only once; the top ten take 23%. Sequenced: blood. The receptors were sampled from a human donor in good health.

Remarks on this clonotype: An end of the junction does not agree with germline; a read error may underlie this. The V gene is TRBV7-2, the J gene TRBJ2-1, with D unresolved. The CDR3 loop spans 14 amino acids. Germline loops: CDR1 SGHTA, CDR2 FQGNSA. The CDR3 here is CASSLAGSHNEQFF. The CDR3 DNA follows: TGTGCCAGCAGCTTAGCGGGCTCCCACAATGAGCAGTTCTTC.

CDR3 sequence: CASSPTGTHLDTQYF. In DNA form, the CDR3 reads TGTGCCAGCAGCCCGACAGGGACTCACCTTGATACGCAGTATTTT. This chain joins TRBV9 and TRBJ2-3; TRBD1 might be the D (7 bases). The CDR3 spans 15 residues. Trimming removed 4 bases at V and 6 bases at J, with 18 bases between. Germline loops: CDR1 SGDLS, CDR2 YYNGEE.

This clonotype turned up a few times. CDR3 nucleotide sequence: TGTGCCAGCAGTTTAGCGGCGGGCAGGAACTATGGCTACACCTTC. Protein sequence: CASSLAAGRNYGYTF. This rearrangement joins TRBV12-3 or TRBV12-4 to TRBJ1-2; no definite D call. V shed 0 bases and J shed 2 bases, with 10 bases lying between them. This CDR3 contains 15 residues.

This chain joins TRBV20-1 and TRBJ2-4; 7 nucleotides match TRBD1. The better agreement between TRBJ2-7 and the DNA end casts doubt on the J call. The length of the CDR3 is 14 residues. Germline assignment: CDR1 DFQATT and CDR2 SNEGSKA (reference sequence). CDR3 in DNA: TGCAGTGCCGCACCCAATACAGGGGTTGGCGAGCAGTACTTC. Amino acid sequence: CSAAPNTGVGEQYF.

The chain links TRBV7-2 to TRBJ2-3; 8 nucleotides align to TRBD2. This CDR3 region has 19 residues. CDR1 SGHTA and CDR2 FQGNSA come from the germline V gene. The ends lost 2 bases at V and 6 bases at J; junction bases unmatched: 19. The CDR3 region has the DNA TGTGCCAGCAGCTTATCGTGGGGTCCCAGCGGGGGTTCCTCGGATACGCAGTATTTT. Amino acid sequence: CASSLSWGPSGGSSDTQYF.

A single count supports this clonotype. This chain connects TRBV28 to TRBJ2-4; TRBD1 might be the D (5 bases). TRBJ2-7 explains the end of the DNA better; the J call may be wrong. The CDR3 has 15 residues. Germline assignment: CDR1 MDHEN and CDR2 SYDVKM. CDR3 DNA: TGTGCCAGCACTATAGGGGCCCTTGACGCCTACGAGCAGTACTTC. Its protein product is CASTIGALDAYEQYF.

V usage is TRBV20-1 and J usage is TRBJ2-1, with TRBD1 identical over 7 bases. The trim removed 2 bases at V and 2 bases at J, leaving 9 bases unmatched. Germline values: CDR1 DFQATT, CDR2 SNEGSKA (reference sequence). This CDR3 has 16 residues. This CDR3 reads CSARSRTGATYNEQFF. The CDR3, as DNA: TGCAGTGCTAGATCCCGGACAGGCGCTACCTACAATGAGCAGTTCTTC.

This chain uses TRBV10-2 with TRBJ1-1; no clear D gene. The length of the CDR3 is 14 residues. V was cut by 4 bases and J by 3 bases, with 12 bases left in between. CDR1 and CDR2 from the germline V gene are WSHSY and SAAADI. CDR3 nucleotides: TGCGCCAGCAGTGCCCCAGGAGGGTACACTGAAGCTTTCTTT. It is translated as CASSAPGGYTEAFF.

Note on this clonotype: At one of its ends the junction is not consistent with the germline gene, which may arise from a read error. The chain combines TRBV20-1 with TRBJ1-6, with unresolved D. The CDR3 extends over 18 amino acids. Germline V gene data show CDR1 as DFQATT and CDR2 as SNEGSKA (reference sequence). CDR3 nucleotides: TGCAGTGCTAGAGATCGTGGTGATTTCAGCTCCCATAATTCACCCCTCCACTTT. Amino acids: CSARDRGDFSSHNSPLHF.

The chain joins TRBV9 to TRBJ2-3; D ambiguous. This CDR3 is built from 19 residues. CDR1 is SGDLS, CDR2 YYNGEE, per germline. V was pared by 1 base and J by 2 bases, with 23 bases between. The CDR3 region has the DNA TGTGCCAGCAGCGTACAGGTCGGACGGCCCCAAGGGTCCACAGATACGCAGTATTTT. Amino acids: CASSVQVGRPQGSTDTQYF.

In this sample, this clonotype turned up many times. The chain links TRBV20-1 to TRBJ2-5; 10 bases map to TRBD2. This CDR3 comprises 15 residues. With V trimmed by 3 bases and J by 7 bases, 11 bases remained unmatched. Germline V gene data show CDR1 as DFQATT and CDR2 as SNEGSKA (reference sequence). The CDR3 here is CSASSGGSTWGTQYF. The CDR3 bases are TGCAGTGCTAGTAGCGGGGGGTCCACCTGGGGGACCCAGTACTTC.

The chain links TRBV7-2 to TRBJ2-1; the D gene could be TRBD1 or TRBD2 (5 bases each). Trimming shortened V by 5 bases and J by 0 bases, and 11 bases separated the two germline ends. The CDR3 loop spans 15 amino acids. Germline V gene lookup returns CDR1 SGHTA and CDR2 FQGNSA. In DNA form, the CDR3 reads TGTGCCAGCAGCGGGGGTCCCAGCTCCTACAATGAGCAGTTCTTC. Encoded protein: CASSGGPSSYNEQFF. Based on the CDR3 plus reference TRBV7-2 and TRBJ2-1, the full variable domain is GAGVSQSPSNKVTEKGKDVELRCDPISGHTALYWYRQSLGQGLEFLIYFQGNSAPDKSGLPSDRFSAERTGGSVSTLTIQRTQQEDSAVYLCASSGGPSSYNEQFFGPGTRLTVL.

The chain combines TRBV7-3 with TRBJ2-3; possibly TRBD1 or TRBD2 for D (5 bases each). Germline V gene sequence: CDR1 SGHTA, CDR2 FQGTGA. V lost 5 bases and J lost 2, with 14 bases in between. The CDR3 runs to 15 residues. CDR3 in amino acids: CASSLRTGTTDTQYF. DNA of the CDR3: TGTGCCAGCAGCCTTCGGACGGGGACCACAGATACGCAGTATTTT.

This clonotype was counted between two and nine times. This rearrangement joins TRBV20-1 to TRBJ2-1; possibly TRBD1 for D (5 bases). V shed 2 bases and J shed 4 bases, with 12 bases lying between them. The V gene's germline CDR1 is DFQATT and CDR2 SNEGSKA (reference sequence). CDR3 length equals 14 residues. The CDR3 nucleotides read TGCAGTGCTAGACAGGGAATAGGGTACAATGAGCAGTTCTTC. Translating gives CSARQGIGYNEQFF.

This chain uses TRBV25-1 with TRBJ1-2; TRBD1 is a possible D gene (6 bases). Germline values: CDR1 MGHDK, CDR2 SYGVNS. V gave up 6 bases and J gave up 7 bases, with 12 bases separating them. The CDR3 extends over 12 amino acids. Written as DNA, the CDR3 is TGTGCCAGCAGGTGGGGGCTGAGTGGCTACACCTTC. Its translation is CASRWGLSGYTF.